These 24 T cell receptor beta chains share one sample of origin, sequenced in a study of OX40 agonist ivuxolimab in advanced cancers. Profiling relied on immunoSEQ multiplex PCR, and the TCRdb table lists in-frame clones only, not all of them. Found here are about 77,000 clones, 81% of them singletons; the top ten hold 3.5% to 6%. This sample comprised CD4+ or CD8+ T cells sorted from blood, obtained in a trial of the OX40 agonist ivuxolimab. The receptors were gathered from an adult with an advanced solid tumor such as melanoma, head and neck, liver or kidney cancer.

The rearrangement uses TRBV7-2 and TRBJ2-7; D may be TRBD2 (6 bases). V was cut by 4 bases and J by 4 bases, with 17 bases left in between. The CDR3 has 15 amino acids. Germline CDR1 and CDR2: SGHTA and FQGNSA. The CDR3: CASSSRRQGGYEQYF. CDR3 sequence (DNA): TGTGCCAGCAGCTCCAGGCGGCAGGGAGGTTACGAGCAGTACTTC.

This chain joins TRBV19 and TRBJ2-7; D unresolved. V was shortened by 6 bases and J by 4 bases, with 13 bases between the two germline ends. Germline CDR1 and CDR2: LNHDA and SQIVND (reference sequence). The CDR3 consists of 13 residues. This CDR3 is CASSTAPTYEQYF. CDR3 DNA: TGTGCCAGTAGCACAGCTCCAACGTACGAGCAGTACTTC.

In this sample, this clone turned up once. The chain couples TRBV5-1 to TRBJ2-7, with a weak D call TRBD1 (6 bases). CDR1 and CDR2 (germline): SGHRS, YFSETQ. The CDR3 sequence is 13 residues long. The V end lost 1 base, the J end lost 5 bases, and 10 bases lay between the germline ends. CDR3 DNA sequence: TGCGCCAGCAGCTTGTACAGGGTTGACGAGCAGTACTTC. This encodes CASSLYRVDEQYF.

The genes are TRBV5-4 and TRBJ2-7; TRBD1 is a possible D gene (5 bases). V lost 5 bases and J lost 1, with 10 bases in between. The CDR3 length is 13 residues. Germline V gives CDR1 SGHNT, CDR2 YYREEE (reference sequence). CDR3 DNA sequence: TGTGCCAGCAGTGTGACAGCTTCCTACGAGCAGTACTTC. The encoded protein is CASSVTASYEQYF. The full variable domain, with the rest looked up from reference TRBV5-4 and TRBJ2-7, is ETGVTQSPTHLIKTRGQQVTLRCSSQSGHNTVSWYQQALGQGPQFIFQYYREEENGRGNFPPRFSGLQFPNYSSELNVNALELDDSALYLCASSVTASYEQYFGPGTRLTVT.

The chain is built from TRBV13 and TRBJ2-1, with TRBD2 identical over 10 bases. Germline V gives CDR1 PRHDT, CDR2 FYEKMQ (reference sequence). Trimming at V came to 5 bases and at J to 2 bases, leaving 9 bases not matched to a gene. The CDR3 is 17 amino acids. The CDR3 bases are TGTGCCAGCAGCCCTCTAGCGGGGGCAGGGCCCTACAATGAGCAGTTCTTC. Residues: CASSPLAGAGPYNEQFF.

This clone has only a few counts. The chain combines TRBV30 with TRBJ1-1; D perhaps matches TRBD1 (6 bases). The germline V gene encodes CDR1 GTSNPN and CDR2 SVGIG (reference sequence). This CDR3 has 12 residues. V was clipped by 2 bases and J by 5 bases, with 9 bases between them. The CDR3 DNA follows: TGTGCCTGGAGTATACAGGGTACTGAAGCTTTCTTT. Its translation: CAWSIQGTEAFF. The variable domain in full, with the rest retrieved from reference TRBV30 and TRBJ1-1, is SQTIHQWPATLVQPVGSPLSLECTVEGTSNPNLYWYRQAAGRGLQLLFYSVGIGQISSEVPQNLSASRPQDRQFILSSKKLLLSDSGFYLCAWSIQGTEAFFGQGTRLTVV.

The chain is built from TRBV4-2 and TRBJ1-6; D gene uncertain. Germline lookup yields CDR1 LGHNA and CDR2 YNFKEQ. The CDR3 extends over 16 amino acids. Trimming left V 0 bases short and J 8 bases short, with 14 bases between. The CDR3 sequence: CASSQDMALRDSPLHF. For the CDR3, the DNA is TGTGCCAGCAGCCAAGACATGGCTCTACGGGATTCACCCCTCCACTTT.

The V and J genes are TRBV10-3 and TRBJ2-1, with D possibly matching TRBD2 (5 bases). Between the trimmed V and J ends, which lost 3 bases and 3 bases, there was a span of 9 bases. The CDR3 has 14 residues. Looked up from germline, CDR1 is ENHRY and CDR2 is SYGVKD. CDR3 sequence: CAISDTRYYNEQFF. The CDR3 DNA is TGTGCCATCAGTGACACTAGATACTACAATGAGCAGTTCTTC.

The CDR3 bases are TGTGCCAGCAGCGTAGCGGTAGGAGTGAACACTGAAGCTTTCTTT. Translation gives CASSVAVGVNTEAFF. The J gene is TRBJ1-1, the V gene TRBV9; no reliable D call. The CDR3 runs to 15 residues. Per the germline V gene, CDR1 is SGDLS and CDR2 is YYNGEE. The V end was cut by 0 bases, the J end by 0 bases, with 9 bases between.

V and J are TRBV19 and TRBJ2-5, with D tentatively TRBD2 (5 bases). The length of the CDR3 is 14 residues. Trimming took 4 bases from V and 5 from J, leaving 14 bases between them. Germline V lookup: CDR1 LNHDA, CDR2 SQIVND (reference sequence). CDR3 region: CASSTSGTGETQYF. In DNA, the CDR3 is TGTGCCAGTAGTACCAGCGGAACCGGGGAGACCCAGTACTTC.

The V and J genes are TRBV10-3 and TRBJ1-2; D is unclear. The V gene's germline CDR1 is ENHRY and CDR2 SYGVKD. This CDR3 is 16 amino acids long. Trimming cost V 6 bases and J 6 bases, with 23 bases left between them. The CDR3 loop reads CAISRSTESKGDGYTF. The CDR3 region has the DNA TGTGCCATCAGCCGTTCGACGGAAAGCAAAGGTGATGGCTACACCTTC.

To note about this clone: Within the sample, other DNA sequences also encode this same CDR3. This rearrangement joins TRBV2 to TRBJ2-2; D is unresolved. V lost 3 bases, J lost 4 bases, and 6 bases lay in between. CDR1 and CDR2 (germline): SNHLY, FYNNEI. The CDR3 contains 13 residues. The CDR3 reads CASSEVVTGELFF. CDR3 bases: TGTGCCAGCAGTGAGGTGGTCACCGGGGAGCTGTTTTTT.

The V call is TRBV27, the J call TRBJ2-2; D is undetermined. Germline V gene data show CDR1 as MNHEY and CDR2 as SMNVEV (reference sequence). The germline V and J ends were trimmed by 2 bases and 4 bases, with 5 bases remaining between them. The CDR3 extends over 13 amino acids. The CDR3 DNA sequence: TGTGCCAGCAGTTTAGTTAGCACCGGGGAGCTGTTTTTT. Amino acid sequence: CASSLVSTGELFF.

This clone is labeled medium-sized. The chain uses TRBV2 and TRBJ2-2; D may be TRBD2 (5 bases). Germline CDR1 SNHLY, CDR2 FYNNEI. This CDR3 spans 15 amino acids. With 5 bases removed from V and 6 bases from J, the gap between germline ends came to 16 bases. CDR3 nucleotide sequence: TGTGCCAGCAGTCTGGGTCTAGCCGACTCCGGGGAGCTGTTTTTT. This translates into CASSLGLADSGELFF.

This clone came up once. The V gene is TRBV4-3, the J gene TRBJ2-3; no clear D gene. The CDR3 has 14 residues. Germline values: CDR1 LGHNA, CDR2 YSLEER. Trimming took 0 bases from V and 0 from J, leaving 4 bases between them. Here the CDR3 reads CASSQERSTDTQYF. CDR3 sequence (DNA): TGCGCCAGCAGCCAAGAGCGGAGCACAGATACGCAGTATTTT.

This clone showed up just once. The CDR3 DNA sequence: TGTGCCAGCGGGCCAGCTGAAGCTTTCTTT. This encodes CASGPAEAFF. This sequence joins TRBV6-5 and TRBJ1-1; no reliable D call. Germline V gene lookup returns CDR1 MNHEY and CDR2 SVGAGI. V gave up 8 bases and J gave up 6 bases, with 7 bases separating them. CDR3 length: 10 residues.

This chain uses TRBV18 with TRBJ2-7; 8 bases agree with TRBD1. Germline V gene data show CDR1 as KGHSH and CDR2 as LQKENI. There are 13 residues in the CDR3. The V and J ends lost 3 bases and 3 bases, in that order; junction bases with no gene match: 1. The CDR3 DNA is TGTGCCAGCTCACCCGGGACAGGCTACGAGCAGTACTTC. Its translation is CASSPGTGYEQYF.

V is TRBV19 and J is TRBJ1-2; possibly TRBD1 for D (5 bases). Germline assignment: CDR1 LNHDA and CDR2 SQIVND (reference sequence). The CDR3 extends over 12 amino acids. V was clipped by 7 bases and J by 4 bases, with 10 bases between them. CDR3 sequence reads: CASTGASYGYTF. The CDR3 nucleotides read TGTGCCAGTACCGGGGCATCCTATGGCTACACCTTC.

This sequence joins TRBV5-1 and TRBJ2-5, with 9 positions matching TRBD2. The J segment lost 4 bases and the V segment lost 1 base, leaving 5 bases of the junction unmatched. The CDR3 has 15 residues. Germline lookup yields CDR1 SGHRS and CDR2 YFSETQ. The CDR3 region is CASSLIAGDSETQYF. In DNA, the CDR3 is TGCGCCAGCAGCTTGATAGCGGGAGACTCAGAGACCCAGTACTTC.

The rearrangement joins TRBV6-1 to TRBJ2-7; D possibly uses TRBD1 or TRBD2 (5 bases each). Germline CDR1 and CDR2: MNHNS and SASEGT. The CDR3 has 14 residues. V lost 7 bases to trimming and J lost 1 base, with 14 bases between them. The CDR3 protein is CASMRGLQSYEQYF. The CDR3 nucleotides are TGTGCCAGCATGAGGGGCCTCCAATCCTACGAGCAGTACTTC.

Here the CDR3 reads CASSPPAGQRNEQFF. The CDR3 DNA sequence: TGTGCCAGCAGCCCGCCGGCGGGGCAGAGGAATGAGCAGTTCTTC. The V and J genes are TRBV7-2 and TRBJ2-1; D possibly corresponds to TRBD2 (6 bases). The ends were cut back, 5 bases at V and 7 bases at J, with 18 bases in the middle. The CDR3 is 15 residues long. Per germline, CDR1 SGHTA and CDR2 FQGNSA.

There are a few counts of this clone. The chain recombines TRBV2 with TRBJ1-1; D gene uncertain. Germline lookup yields CDR1 SNHLY and CDR2 FYNNEI. The V and J ends lost 7 bases and 1 base respectively, with 13 bases between them. The CDR3 is made up of 14 amino acids. For the CDR3, the DNA is TGTGCCAGCACCGATAAGGCCCCGAACACTGAAGCTTTCTTT. Translating gives CASTDKAPNTEAFF. The entire variable domain, with the rest obtained from reference TRBV2 and TRBJ1-1, is as follows: EPEVTQTPSHQVTQMGQEVILRCVPISNHLYFYWYRQILGQKVEFLVSFYNNEISEKSEIFDDQFSVERPDGSNFTLKIRSTKLEDSAMYFCASTDKAPNTEAFFGQGTRLTVV.

V gene TRBV19 combines with J gene TRBJ2-1, with a weak D call TRBD2 (5 bases). CDR1 is LNHDA, CDR2 SQIVND, per germline (reference sequence). The CDR3 is 15 residues long. V was cut by 4 bases and J by 0 bases, with 10 bases left in between. The CDR3 DNA follows: TGTGCCAGTAGTAGAGCGGCGAGCTCCTACAATGAGCAGTTCTTC. Translating it yields CASSRAASSYNEQFF.

This clone was picked up a small number of times. This rearrangement joins TRBV11-3 to TRBJ1-3, with D hard to call. CDR1 is SGHNT and CDR2 is YENEEA in the germline V gene. The CDR3 has 15 residues. V was clipped by 0 bases and J by 0 bases, with 6 bases between them. CDR3 DNA sequence: TGTGCCAGCAGCTTAGAGGCAGGCTCTGGAAACACCATATATTTT. Translated: CASSLEAGSGNTIYF.